The present TCR beta chain was sequenced within a study of blood T cell repertoires in COVID-19. As for the study in general: PBMCs, B-cell-depleted T cells, or T cells were the source of the cDNA or gDNA that made up the material.

The germline CDR1 and CDR2 sequences are SGHTA and FQGNSA. V gave up 4 bases and J gave up 2 bases; unmatched junction bases: 10. CDR3 length: 18 residues. The study drew participants aged roughly 18 to 95 years from approximately 25 US areas. Participants were placed into cohorts based on the clinical history they reported. Under the authors' procedure: Estimation of nucleated cell counts relied on the amplification of reference gene primers. The protocol was immunoSEQ multiplex PCR, while the TCRdb copy is restricted to in-frame clones and leaves out a portion. The DNA was the basis for D and trimming; V, J and clone size are from that table. The sample contains about 280,000 clones, about 85% of which appear only once.

This rearrangement joins TRBV7-2 to TRBJ2-7; 14 positions match TRBD2. The TCR was taken from a woman in her fifties or sixties who had recovered from COVID-19. Material: PBMCs or T cells enriched from blood (not recorded which). In DNA, the CDR3 is TGTGCCAGCAGCTCCTCCGGGACTAGCGGGAGCAGAGCCTACGAGCAGTACTTC. Protein sequence: CASSSSGTSGSRAYEQYF.